Each of the 13 T cell receptor beta chains below was sequenced from the same sample in a study of neurological immune-mediated disorders. From the 5' RACE reads, TCRdb called clonotypes with MiXCR, one entry per CDR3 protein. Here the sample spans 75,000 to 90,000 distinct CDR3 sequences, 10% being singletons. The specimen was PBMCs. The receptors come from a man between 40 and 49 years old in good health.

In its sample, this clonotype was seen many times. The chain uses TRBV20-1 and TRBJ1-1, with 11 bases fitting TRBD1. Looked up from germline, CDR1 is DFQATT and CDR2 is SNEGSKA (reference sequence). J was trimmed by 4 bases and V by 6 bases; bases with no gene match: 10. The CDR3 has 15 amino acids. The DNA of the CDR3 is TGCAGTGCCGTCCCCGGGGACAGGGGGATCACTGAAGCTTTCTTT. It yields the protein CSAVPGDRGITEAFF.

This clonotype was detected many times. The V gene is TRBV11-2, the J gene TRBJ2-5; tentatively, D is TRBD1 (7 bases). Trimming took off 7 bases at V and 4 bases at J, with 19 bases between the two ends. This CDR3 has 15 amino acids. Germline-derived CDR1 and CDR2 are SGHAT and FQNNGV. The CDR3 nucleotides are TGTGCCAGCACCACGGGTTCAGGGGGAGGAGAGACCCAGTACTTC. As protein: CASTTGSGGGETQYF.

This clonotype was detected many times. The chain links TRBV7-9 to TRBJ2-1; D is uncertain. CDR3 length equals 15 residues. Trimming removed 1 base from V and 7 bases from J, with 14 bases in between. Per the germline V gene, CDR1 is SEHNR and CDR2 is FQNEAQ (reference sequence). For the CDR3, the DNA is TGTGCCAGCAGCTTAGGGCTGGCAGTTCTAAATGAGCAGTTCTTC. Its translation: CASSLGLAVLNEQFF. The complete variable domain, with remaining parts taken from reference TRBV7-9 and TRBJ2-1, reads DTGVSQNPRHKITKRGQNVTFRCDPISEHNRLYWYRQTLGQGPEFLTYFQNEAQLEKSRLLSDRFSAERPKGSFSTLEIQRTEQGDSAMYLCASSLGLAVLNEQFFGPGTRLTVL.

The table lists this clonotype with a few counts. V usage is TRBV5-6 and J usage is TRBJ1-1, with D tentatively TRBD1 (5 bases). The CDR3 loop spans 15 amino acids. Germline CDR1 is SGHDT and CDR2 is YYEEEE. Deletions cut 0 bases from V and 6 bases from J, with 15 bases between. The CDR3 DNA is TGTGCCAGCAGCTTGGGGGTCAGGGCGTTGGCTGAAGCTTTCTTT. Translating it yields CASSLGVRALAEAFF.

This clonotype was seen at least ten times. This chain joins TRBV6-5 and TRBJ2-2, with 9 bases aligning to TRBD1. The V and J ends lost 6 bases and 0 bases, in that order; junction bases with no gene match: 14. This CDR3 has 19 residues. Germline V gene data show CDR1 as MNHEY and CDR2 as SVGAGI. CDR3 region: CASRGTRTGAPSNTGELFF. The CDR3 DNA is TGTGCCAGCAGGGGAACTCGGACAGGGGCCCCTTCGAACACCGGGGAGCTGTTTTTT.

There are many counts of this clonotype. CDR3 bases: TGTGCCAGCAGCTTACCAGGATACGAGCAGTACTTC. This gives the protein CASSLPGYEQYF. V gene TRBV7-9 combines with J gene TRBJ2-7; D not certain. V was clipped by 2 bases and J by 4 bases, with 6 bases between them. CDR1 SEHNR and CDR2 FQNEAQ come from the germline V gene (reference sequence). The CDR3 sequence is 12 residues long. Full variable domain (outside the CDR3, taken from reference TRBV7-9 and TRBJ2-7): DTGVSQNPRHKITKRGQNVTFRCDPISEHNRLYWYRQTLGQGPEFLTYFQNEAQLEKSRLLSDRFSAERPKGSFSTLEIQRTEQGDSAMYLCASSLPGYEQYFGPGTRLTVT.

Ten or more counts support this clonotype. The V gene is TRBV5-1, the J gene TRBJ2-7, with TRBD2 identical over 13 bases. In germline, CDR1 is SGHRS, CDR2 YFSETQ. V dropped 2 bases and J dropped 5; count of bases not matched to a gene: 1. This CDR3 is 14 amino acids long. The CDR3 reads CASSFGLAGDEQYF. The CDR3 bases are TGCGCCAGCAGCTTTGGACTAGCGGGGGACGAGCAGTACTTC.

This clonotype has ten or more counts. J is TRBJ2-3 and V is TRBV7-6, with 8 bases identical to TRBD2. This CDR3 is built from 17 residues. V dropped 4 bases and J dropped 6; count of bases not matched to a gene: 15. The germline V gene has CDR1 SGHVS and CDR2 FNYEAQ. CDR3 region: CASSSGDLAGGTDTQYF. DNA of the CDR3: TGTGCCAGCAGCTCAGGCGATTTGGCGGGAGGAACGGATACGCAGTATTTT.

This clonotype was detected ten times or more. CDR3 DNA: TGTGCCAGCAGCTTTTATCGACAGGGCCCAAGCTCCTACAATGAGCAGTTCTTC. Translated, it gives CASSFYRQGPSSYNEQFF. V and J are TRBV5-6 and TRBJ2-1; 7 positions agree with TRBD1. The ends lost 2 bases at V and 0 bases at J; junction bases unmatched: 11. Germline-derived CDR1 and CDR2 are SGHDT and YYEEEE. There are 18 residues in the CDR3.

This clonotype was seen a handful of times. This chain uses TRBV19 with TRBJ2-7; 8 nucleotides line up with TRBD1. Germline V CDR1 and CDR2: LNHDA, SQIVND (reference sequence). Trimming removed 5 bases from V and 3 bases from J; junction bases left unmatched: 6. The CDR3 extends over 14 amino acids. The DNA for the CDR3 is TGTGCCAGTAGTGGACAGGGCTTGGGCTACGAGCAGTACTTC. The encoded protein is CASSGQGLGYEQYF.

This clonotype was detected ten times or more. The genes are TRBV7-8 and TRBJ1-6, with a possible D match to TRBD1 (6 bases). The CDR3 consists of 15 residues. V shed 2 bases and J shed 7 bases, with 12 bases lying between them. Germline V lookup: CDR1 SGHVS, CDR2 FQNEAQ. The DNA of the CDR3 is TGTGCCAGCAGCTTAATCAGGGGATTCAATTCACCCCTCCACTTT. Translating it yields CASSLIRGFNSPLHF.

This chain joins TRBV28 and TRBJ2-5, with D perhaps TRBD1 (5 bases). The CDR3 covers 14 residues. Germline V gene data show CDR1 as MDHEN and CDR2 as SYDVKM. With 5 bases removed from V and 3 bases from J, the gap between germline ends came to 13 bases. This CDR3 reads CASSRRTPKETQYF. The CDR3 DNA sequence: TGTGCCAGCAGTCGGCGGACACCTAAAGAGACCCAGTACTTC.

This clonotype was seen at least ten times. The gene calls are TRBV28 and TRBJ2-1, with D uncertain. The CDR3 length is 14 residues. V was shortened by 3 bases and J by 6 bases, with 12 bases between the two germline ends. Germline-derived CDR1 and CDR2 are MDHEN and SYDVKM. The CDR3 here is CASSFVTLSNEQFF. The CDR3 region has the DNA TGTGCCAGCAGTTTTGTGACTCTGTCCAATGAGCAGTTCTTC.